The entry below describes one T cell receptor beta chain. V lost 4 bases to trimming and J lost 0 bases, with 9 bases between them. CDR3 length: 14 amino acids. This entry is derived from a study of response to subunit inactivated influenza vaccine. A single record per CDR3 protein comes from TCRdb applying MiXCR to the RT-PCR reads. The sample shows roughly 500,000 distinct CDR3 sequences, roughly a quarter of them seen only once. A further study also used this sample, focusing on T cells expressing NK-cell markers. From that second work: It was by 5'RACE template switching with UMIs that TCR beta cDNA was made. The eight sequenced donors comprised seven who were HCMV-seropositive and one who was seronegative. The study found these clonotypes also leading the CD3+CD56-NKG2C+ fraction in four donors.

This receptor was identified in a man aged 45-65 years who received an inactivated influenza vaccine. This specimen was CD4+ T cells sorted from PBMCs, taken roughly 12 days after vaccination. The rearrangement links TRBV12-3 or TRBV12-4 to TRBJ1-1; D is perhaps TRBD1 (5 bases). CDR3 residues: CASSWTSVNTEAFF. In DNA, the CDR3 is TGTGCCAGCAGTTGGACAAGTGTGAACACTGAAGCTTTCTTT.